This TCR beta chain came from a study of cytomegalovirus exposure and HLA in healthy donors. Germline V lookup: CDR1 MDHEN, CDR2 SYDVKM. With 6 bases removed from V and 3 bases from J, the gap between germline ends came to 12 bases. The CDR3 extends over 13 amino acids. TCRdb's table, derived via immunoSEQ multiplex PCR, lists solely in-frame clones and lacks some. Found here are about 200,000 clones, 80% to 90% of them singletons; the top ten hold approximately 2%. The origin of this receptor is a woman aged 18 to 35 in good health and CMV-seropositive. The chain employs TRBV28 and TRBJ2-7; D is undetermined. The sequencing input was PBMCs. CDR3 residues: CASSLSGFYEQYF. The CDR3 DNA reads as TGTGCCAGCAGCCTGTCCGGGTTCTACGAGCAGTACTTC.